The 10 T cell receptor beta chains below all came from one sample that was sequenced in a study of blood T cell repertoires in COVID-19. Libraries were prepared by immunoSEQ multiplex PCR; TCRdb keeps only in-frame clonotypes and omits some of them. The repertoire holds about 160,000 clones, with about 86% as singletons. The sample comprised peripheral blood. All receptors derive from a man over 45 with active or convalescent COVID-19.

This rearrangement joins TRBV10-1 to TRBJ2-1, with 12 positions matching TRBD1. Germline lookup yields CDR1 WNHNN and CDR2 SYGVQD (reference sequence). CDR3 size: 16 residues. The junction had 11 bases not matched to a gene; V was cut back by 5 bases and J by 9 bases. The CDR3 DNA follows: TGCGCCAGCAGTCTTTCCGGGACAGGGGGCCGTTGTGAGCAGTTCTTC. Translation: CASSLSGTGGRCEQFF.

This clone appeared once. The chain combines TRBV29-1 with TRBJ1-1; TRBD1 aligns across 7 bases. The V gene's germline CDR1 is SQVTM and CDR2 ANQGSEA. The CDR3 loop spans 12 amino acids. V shed 1 base and J 4 bases; nucleotides not matched to a gene: 0. This CDR3 is CSVEGQGTEAFF. The DNA for the CDR3 is TGCAGCGTTGAAGGACAGGGCACTGAAGCTTTCTTT.

The chain combines TRBV4-3 with TRBJ1-2, with no clear D. The length of the CDR3 is 15 residues. Germline CDR1 and CDR2: LGHNA and YSLEER. The V and J ends lost 0 bases and 0 bases respectively, with 8 bases between them. In DNA form, the CDR3 reads TGCGCCAGCAGCCAAGAGAGATCTACTAACTATGGCTACACCTTC. Protein: CASSQERSTNYGYTF.

The V and J genes are TRBV10-3 and TRBJ1-5; 10 bases are a match to TRBD1. The CDR3 spans 14 residues. Germline CDR1 and CDR2: ENHRY and SYGVKD. The V and J ends lost 6 bases and 7 bases, in that order; junction bases with no gene match: 6. The DNA of the CDR3 is TGTGCCATCAGAGGACAGGGGGACCAGCAGCCCCAGCATTTT. Protein: CAIRGQGDQQPQHF.

The V call is TRBV2, the J call TRBJ1-6, with D uncertain. This CDR3 is 16 amino acids long. V was trimmed by 0 bases and J by 9 bases, leaving 15 bases between them. From germline, CDR1 is SNHLY and CDR2 FYNNEI. The CDR3 DNA reads as TGTGCCAGCAGTGAAGCGCTCGAAGCCGGAGGTTCACCCCTCCACTTT. This encodes CASSEALEAGGSPLHF.

Only one count was recorded for this clone. V gene TRBV6-5 combines with J gene TRBJ1-2, with a tentative D call TRBD1 (5 bases). Germline V lookup: CDR1 MNHEY, CDR2 SVGAGI. The CDR3 has 14 residues. Trimming removed 2 bases at V and 7 bases at J, with 14 bases between. The CDR3, as DNA: TGTGCCAGCAGTTACACCAGGGATCTAATTGGCTACACCTTC. As protein: CASSYTRDLIGYTF.

The chain couples TRBV7-9 to TRBJ2-7; perhaps TRBD2 as D (7 bases). The germline V gene encodes CDR1 SEHNR and CDR2 FQNEAQ (reference sequence). CDR3 length: 14 amino acids. Trimming took off 8 bases at V and 6 bases at J, with 20 bases between the two ends. The CDR3 is CASPSWGGASEQYF. The CDR3 coding sequence is TGTGCCAGCCCCTCCTGGGGGGGCGCATCCGAGCAGTACTTC. Full variable domain (outside the CDR3, taken from reference TRBV7-9 and TRBJ2-7): DTGVSQNPRHKITKRGQNVTFRCDPISEHNRLYWYRQTLGQGPEFLTYFQNEAQLEKSRLLSDRFSAERPKGSFSTLEIQRTEQGDSAMYLCASPSWGGASEQYFGPGTRLTVT.

The rearrangement joins TRBV4-3 to TRBJ2-7; TRBD1 is a possible D gene (5 bases). Germline V CDR1 and CDR2: LGHNA, YSLEER. Between the trimmed V and J ends, which lost 0 bases and 8 bases, there was a span of 11 bases. The CDR3 contains 13 residues. The CDR3 DNA is TGCGCCAGCAGCCAAGAATCGGCAGGGCAGCAGTACTTC. This translates into CASSQESAGQQYF.

This chain links TRBV5-5 with TRBJ1-1; 9 bases agree with TRBD1. V lost 4 bases to trimming and J lost 5 bases; unmatched junction nucleotides: 9. CDR3 size: 15 residues. The germline CDR1 and CDR2 sequences are SGHKS and YYEKEE (reference sequence). The chain's CDR3 is CASSSAGTGSTEAFF. The CDR3 region has the DNA TGTGCCAGCAGCAGCGCCGGGACAGGGTCGACTGAAGCTTTCTTT.

The chain couples TRBV9 to TRBJ2-3, with 7 bases fitting TRBD2. Germline CDR1 SGDLS, CDR2 YYNGEE. With 2 bases clipped from V and 7 bases from J, the junction kept 10 bases outside the gene matches. This CDR3 has 15 residues. The CDR3 nucleotides read TGTGCCAGCAGCGTTGGGACTACCACTCAACATACGCAGTATTTT. Amino acid sequence: CASSVGTTTQHTQYF.